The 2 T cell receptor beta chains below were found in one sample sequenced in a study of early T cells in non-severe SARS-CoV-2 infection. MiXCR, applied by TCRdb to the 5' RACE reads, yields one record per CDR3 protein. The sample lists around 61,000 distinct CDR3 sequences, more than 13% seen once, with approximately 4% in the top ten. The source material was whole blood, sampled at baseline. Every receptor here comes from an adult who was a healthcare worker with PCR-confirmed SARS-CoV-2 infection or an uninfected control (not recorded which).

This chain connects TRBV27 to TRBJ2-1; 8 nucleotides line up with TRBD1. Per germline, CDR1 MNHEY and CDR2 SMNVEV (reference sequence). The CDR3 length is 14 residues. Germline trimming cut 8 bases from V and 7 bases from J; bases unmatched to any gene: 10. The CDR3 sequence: CASDAPGQANEQFF. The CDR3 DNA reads TGTGCCAGCGATGCTCCGGGACAGGCGAATGAGCAGTTCTTC.

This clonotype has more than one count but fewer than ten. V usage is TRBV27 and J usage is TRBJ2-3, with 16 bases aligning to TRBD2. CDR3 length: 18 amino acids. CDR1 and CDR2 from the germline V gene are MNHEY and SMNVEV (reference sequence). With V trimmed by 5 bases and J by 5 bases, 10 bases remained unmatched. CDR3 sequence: CASSPRGTSGRVGDTQYF. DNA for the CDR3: TGTGCCAGCAGTCCGAGAGGGACTAGCGGGAGGGTGGGAGATACGCAGTATTTT.